Listed below are T cell receptor beta chains from one sample, sequenced in a study of blood T cell repertoires in COVID-19. The repertoire was sequenced with immunoSEQ multiplex PCR; TCRdb's copy has only in-frame clones and lacks some. The table lists just over 650,000 clones, approximately 90% of them singletons. The sequenced material came from peripheral blood. All receptors come from a woman under 30 with acute or convalescent COVID-19. Each CDR3 is given with its conserved first and last residue. The D gene is left open where the match is weak. Clone size is not always given. Where it is, it says once, few, many or a class for expanded clones.

d_call: -; j_call: TRBJ1-2; v_call: TRBV6-1; clone_size: -; cdr3_aa: CASSEAPRAWYGYTF; cdr3_nt: TGTGCCAGCAGTGAAGCGCCCAGGGCGTGGTATGGCTACACCTTC
d_call: -; j_call: TRBJ1-1; v_call: TRBV11-2; clone_size: -; cdr3_aa: CASSLGIPSGTWNTEAFF; cdr3_nt: TGTGCCAGCAGCTTAGGGATCCCCAGCGGGACTTGGAACACTGAAGCTTTCTTT
d_call: TRBD1; j_call: TRBJ1-2; v_call: TRBV6-2/TRBV6-3; clone_size: -; cdr3_aa: CASSTGTGPSGYTF; cdr3_nt: TGTGCCAGCAGCACCGGGACAGGCCCGAGCGGCTACACCTTC
d_call: TRBD2; j_call: TRBJ2-7; v_call: TRBV9; clone_size: once; cdr3_aa: CASSVGPSGDSYEQYF; cdr3_nt: TGTGCCAGCAGCGTAGGCCCTAGCGGTGACTCCTACGAGCAGTACTTC
d_call: -; j_call: TRBJ2-3; v_call: TRBV19; clone_size: -; cdr3_aa: CASSILGATDTQYF; cdr3_nt: TGTGCCAGTAGTATATTGGGGGCCACAGATACGCAGTATTTT
d_call: -; j_call: TRBJ2-7; v_call: TRBV19; clone_size: once; cdr3_aa: CATGSGGSEQYF; cdr3_nt: TGTGCCACCGGTTCGGGGGGCTCCGAGCAGTACTTC
d_call: TRBD1; j_call: TRBJ1-2; v_call: TRBV5-6; clone_size: -; cdr3_aa: CASSRGQGNGYTF; cdr3_nt: TGTGCCAGCAGCCGGGGACAGGGTAACGGCTACACCTTC
d_call: TRBD1; j_call: TRBJ1-1; v_call: TRBV24-1; clone_size: -; cdr3_aa: CATSDLGQGKIDTEAFF; cdr3_nt: TGTGCCACCAGTGACTTGGGACAGGGGAAGATCGACACTGAAGCTTTCTTT
d_call: -; j_call: TRBJ2-1; v_call: TRBV3-1/TRBV3-2; clone_size: -; cdr3_aa: CASTKRGGNEQFF; cdr3_nt: TGTGCCAGCACTAAAAGGGGGGGGAATGAGCAGTTCTTC
d_call: TRBD1; j_call: TRBJ1-1; v_call: TRBV5-1; clone_size: -; cdr3_aa: CASSARDRVWTEAFF; cdr3_nt: TGCGCCAGCAGCGCCCGCGACAGGGTTTGGACTGAAGCTTTCTTT